This T cell receptor (beta chain) was retrieved from a study of beta chain features in type 1 diabetes. Whole-study context: There were 107,917,701 sorted cells examined across all samples. Study-level findings and limits: These data did not resolve whether HLA type affects TCRB rearrangement. When Type 1 diabetes patients were examined, their TCRB CDR3s proved moderately but significantly shorter in all four CD4+ subsets.

Expressed TCRB transcripts were sequenced, since all the RNA that had been isolated was reverse transcribed. The assay was immunoSEQ multiplex PCR, and TCRdb's table has in-frame clones only and misses some. The sample lists around 150,000 clones, more than 60% seen once, with about 0.091% in the top ten. Comment on this clone: Antigen unknown.

Every single donor gave one heparinised blood draw, and these averaged roughly 120 mL. Cells sorted by CD45RO/CCR7/CD25/CD127/CD95/CD27 comprised CD4+ naive, central memory, regulatory and stem cell-like memory cells. The sequence was collected from a man between 25 and 39 years old with type 1 diabetes. The sequenced sample consisted of naive CD4+ T cells from blood.

The CDR3 region has the DNA TGTGCCAGCAGCGTAGTTAGCGACCCCACAGATACGCAGTATTTT. Protein sequence: CASSVVSDPTDTQYF. The chain employs TRBV9 and TRBJ2-3; tentative D call: TRBD2 (5 bases). This CDR3 region has 15 residues. The V gene's germline CDR1 is SGDLS and CDR2 YYNGEE. Trimming removed 0 bases at V and 2 bases at J, with 10 bases between.